These 22 T cell receptor beta chains were sequenced from one sample in a study of blood T cell repertoires in COVID-19. Only in-frame clones appear in the TCRdb table, and some are missing; sequencing was by immunoSEQ multiplex PCR. The table includes about 180,000 clones, 86% detected once. Sequenced: PBMCs or T cells enriched from blood (not recorded which). The source is a woman in her 30s who had recovered from COVID-19.

The rearrangement links TRBV19 to TRBJ2-1; weak D call: TRBD1 (5 bases). The CDR3 has 13 residues. Germline values: CDR1 LNHDA, CDR2 SQIVND (reference sequence). Trimming cost V 7 bases and J 6 bases, with 13 bases left between them. CDR3 amino acids: CASNPDKFNEQFF. The CDR3 coding sequence is TGTGCCAGTAACCCGGACAAATTCAATGAGCAGTTCTTC.

The chain uses TRBV5-1 and TRBJ1-2, with D tentatively TRBD1 (5 bases). The CDR3 runs to 14 residues. Looked up from germline, CDR1 is SGHRS and CDR2 is YFSETQ. Trimming pared 2 bases from V and 2 bases from J, leaving 10 bases between. CDR3 nucleotide sequence: TGCGCCAGCAGCTTCCTACAGGCCAACTATGGCTACACCTTC. As protein: CASSFLQANYGYTF.

The chain employs TRBV5-1 and TRBJ1-4; weak D call: TRBD1 (6 bases). Germline V gene lookup returns CDR1 SGHRS and CDR2 YFSETQ. CDR3 length equals 12 residues. Trimming stripped 5 bases from V and 8 bases from J, with 10 bases between. The CDR3 DNA reads TGCGCCAGCAGGGACAGTGAAGAAAAACTGTTTTTT. It translates to CASRDSEEKLFF.

The V and J genes are TRBV9 and TRBJ1-4, with TRBD1 identical over 8 bases. Germline-derived CDR1 and CDR2 are SGDLS and YYNGEE. The CDR3 loop spans 16 amino acids. V lost 3 bases, J lost 7 bases, and 11 bases stayed unmatched. CDR3 nucleotide sequence: TGTGCCAGCAGCGGATTCGACCAGGGGGCGGGTGAAAAACTGTTTTTT. Translation gives CASSGFDQGAGEKLFF.

The gene calls are TRBV28 and TRBJ1-6, with 10 bases matching TRBD1. The CDR3 extends over 14 amino acids. Trimming at V came to 6 bases and at J to 4 bases, leaving 0 bases not matched to a gene. The germline V gene has CDR1 MDHEN and CDR2 SYDVKM. In DNA, the CDR3 is TGTGCCAGCAGGGGACAGGGGTATAATTCACCCCTCCACTTT. This gives the protein CASRGQGYNSPLHF.

V gene TRBV4-1 combines with J gene TRBJ2-5, with 14 nucleotides matching TRBD2. Germline lookup yields CDR1 MGHRA and CDR2 YSYEKL. Trimming removed 3 bases from V and 3 bases from J; junction bases left unmatched: 0. The CDR3 contains 15 residues. The CDR3 DNA follows: TGCGCCAGCAGCCAGGGACTAGCGGGAGAAGAGACCCAGTACTTC. It encodes CASSQGLAGEETQYF.

V usage is TRBV6-1 and J usage is TRBJ1-1; D call uncertain. Trimming took off 0 bases at V and 3 bases at J, with 8 bases between the two ends. CDR3 length: 14 residues. From germline, CDR1 is MNHNS and CDR2 SASEGT. In nucleotides, the CDR3 is TGTGCCAGCAGTGAAGCGGAGGAGCACACTGAAGCTTTCTTT. Amino acid sequence: CASSEAEEHTEAFF.

The chain couples TRBV24-1 to TRBJ1-1; 7 bases match TRBD1. Germline V gives CDR1 KGHDR, CDR2 SFDVKD. V lost 5 bases, J lost 1 base, and 6 bases stayed unmatched. The CDR3 totals 15 residues. In DNA form, the CDR3 reads TGTGCCACCAGTGGGACAGGATGGGGGAACACTGAAGCTTTCTTT. It specifies CATSGTGWGNTEAFF.

V gene TRBV27 combines with J gene TRBJ2-1; 9 nucleotides agree with TRBD2. This CDR3 is built from 18 residues. The germline gives CDR1 MNHEY, CDR2 SMNVEV (reference sequence). Unmatched junction bases numbered 12, after V lost 4 bases and J lost 2 bases. DNA for the CDR3: TGTGCCAGCAGTTCGGAAGTAGCGGGAGCTTTTACCTACAATGAGCAGTTCTTC. Amino acids: CASSSEVAGAFTYNEQFF.

V gene TRBV28 combines with J gene TRBJ2-6, with 8 bases matching TRBD1. Germline-derived CDR1 and CDR2 are MDHEN and SYDVKM. This CDR3 is built from 17 residues. Germline trimming cut 4 bases from V and 4 bases from J; bases unmatched to any gene: 9. DNA of the CDR3: TGTGCCAGCAGTTACGGGACAGGCCGTACGGGGGCCAACGTCCTGACTTTC. Protein: CASSYGTGRTGANVLTF.

The chain combines TRBV27 with TRBJ2-1, with 7 bases matching TRBD1. Per germline, CDR1 MNHEY and CDR2 SMNVEV (reference sequence). The CDR3 loop spans 14 amino acids. Trimming took 5 bases from V and 6 from J; bases not matched to a gene: 7. The DNA for the CDR3 is TGTGCCAGCAGTGTCGGACAGGTCCCCAATGAGCAGTTCTTC. Its protein product is CASSVGQVPNEQFF.

CDR3 amino acids: CASSVQGTYNSPLHF. CDR3 nucleotide sequence: TGTGCCAGCAGCGTACAGGGTACCTATAATTCACCCCTCCACTTT. The rearrangement links TRBV5-4 to TRBJ1-6; TRBD1 is a possible D gene (6 bases). The V gene's germline CDR1 is SGHNT and CDR2 YYREEE (reference sequence). The V end lost 4 bases, the J end lost 2 bases, and 10 bases lay between the germline ends. This CDR3 has 15 residues.

This clone is a singleton in its sample. The chain joins TRBV4-1 to TRBJ2-7; 8 bases map to TRBD1. This CDR3 spans 16 amino acids. Germline V gene lookup returns CDR1 MGHRA and CDR2 YSYEKL. Trimming removed 3 bases from V and 0 bases from J; junction bases left unmatched: 7. Here the CDR3 reads CASSHPRQGTSYEQYF. CDR3 sequence (DNA): TGCGCCAGCAGCCATCCCCGACAGGGGACCTCCTACGAGCAGTACTTC.

Only a few counts were recorded for this clone. The V and J genes are TRBV28 and TRBJ1-2, with 7 bases aligning to TRBD1. J was trimmed by 4 bases and V by 6 bases; bases with no gene match: 11. CDR1 and CDR2 from the germline V gene are MDHEN and SYDVKM. This CDR3 has 15 residues. DNA for the CDR3: TGTGCCAGCAGCTCGAAGGGGGCCTGGCTCTATGGCTACACCTTC. Amino acids: CASSSKGAWLYGYTF.

The chain combines TRBV2 with TRBJ2-5; D may be TRBD2 (5 bases). Germline values: CDR1 SNHLY, CDR2 FYNNEI. The CDR3 runs 15 residues. The V end lost 6 bases, the J end lost 0 bases, and 14 bases lay between the germline ends. The CDR3 nucleotides read TGTGCCAGCAGCGAGACCTTGGACTACCAAGAGACCCAGTACTTC. This sequence encodes CASSETLDYQETQYF.

The rearrangement links TRBV5-1 to TRBJ1-2, with 10 bases matching TRBD1. Germline V CDR1 and CDR2: SGHRS, YFSETQ. V gave up 5 bases and J gave up 1 base; unmatched junction bases: 8. The CDR3 has 16 amino acids. The CDR3 loop reads CASRPGQGKYNYGYTF. For the CDR3, the DNA is TGCGCCAGCAGGCCGGGACAGGGGAAGTATAACTATGGCTACACCTTC.

This chain joins TRBV28 and TRBJ2-7; D is perhaps TRBD1 (6 bases). CDR1 is MDHEN and CDR2 is SYDVKM in the germline V gene. V was cut by 9 bases and J by 0 bases, with 12 bases left in between. This CDR3 spans 13 amino acids. The CDR3 nucleotides read TGTGCCAGTAAACAGGGTTACTCCTACGAGCAGTACTTC. This encodes CASKQGYSYEQYF.

This chain joins TRBV7-6 and TRBJ2-5; weak D call: TRBD2 (7 bases). Trimming pared 5 bases from V and 4 bases from J, leaving 14 bases between. Germline CDR1 SGHVS, CDR2 FNYEAQ. This CDR3 is built from 14 residues. The CDR3 sequence: CASSPQGGRETQYF. The DNA for the CDR3 is TGTGCCAGCAGCCCACAGGGAGGGAGAGAGACCCAGTACTTC.

V usage is TRBV2 and J usage is TRBJ2-1; tentatively, D is TRBD2 (6 bases). Trimming stripped 10 bases from V and 8 bases from J, with 21 bases between. Germline V gives CDR1 SNHLY, CDR2 FYNNEI. This CDR3 spans 14 amino acids. The CDR3 sequence is CATPDPAGSDEQFF. CDR3 coding DNA: TGTGCCACTCCCGACCCAGCCGGGAGCGATGAGCAGTTCTTC.

The V call is TRBV6-5, the J call TRBJ2-7; 8 nucleotides align to TRBD2. The CDR3 extends over 16 amino acids. In germline, CDR1 is MNHEY, CDR2 SVGAGI. J gave up 2 bases and V 0 bases, and 6 bases lay outside the gene matches. CDR3 in amino acids: CASSYSGGGTTYEQYF. CDR3 DNA: TGTGCCAGCAGTTACTCTGGCGGGGGGACCACCTACGAGCAGTACTTC.

This sequence joins TRBV6-5 and TRBJ2-2, with TRBD2 matching over 7 bases. The ends lost 4 bases at V and 4 bases at J; junction bases unmatched: 6. This CDR3 is 15 amino acids long. Germline loops: CDR1 MNHEY, CDR2 SVGAGI. The DNA of the CDR3 is TGTGCCAGCAGTTTGGGGGGAGGGAGCACCGGGGAGCTGTTTTTT. It codes for CASSLGGGSTGELFF.

This clone has only one observation. The V gene is TRBV28, the J gene TRBJ2-1, with 12 bases aligning to TRBD2. This CDR3 has 21 amino acids. V dropped 3 bases and J dropped 3; count of bases not matched to a gene: 18. CDR1 MDHEN and CDR2 SYDVKM come from the germline V gene. CDR3 region: CASSFSVGLAGGRPFYNEQFF. Written as DNA, the CDR3 is TGTGCCAGCAGTTTTAGCGTGGGGCTAGCGGGAGGGCGTCCATTCTACAATGAGCAGTTCTTC.